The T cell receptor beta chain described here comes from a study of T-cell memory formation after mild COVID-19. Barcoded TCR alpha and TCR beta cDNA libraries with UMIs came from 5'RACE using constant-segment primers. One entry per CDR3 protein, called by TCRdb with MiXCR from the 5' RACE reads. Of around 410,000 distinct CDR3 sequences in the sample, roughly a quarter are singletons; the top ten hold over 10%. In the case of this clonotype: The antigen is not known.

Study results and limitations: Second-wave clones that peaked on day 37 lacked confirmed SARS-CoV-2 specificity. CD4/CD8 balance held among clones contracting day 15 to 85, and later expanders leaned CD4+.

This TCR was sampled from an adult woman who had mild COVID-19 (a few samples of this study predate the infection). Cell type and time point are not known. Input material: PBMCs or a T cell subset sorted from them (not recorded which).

For the CDR3, the DNA is TGCGCCAGCAGCGGGGAGGGTGTTGGAACAGATACGCAGTATTTT. Translating gives CASSGEGVGTDTQYF. The chain couples TRBV5-1 to TRBJ2-3, with 7 bases identical to TRBD2. Trimming took 4 bases from V and 3 from J; bases not matched to a gene: 8. This CDR3 comprises 15 residues. The germline V gene encodes CDR1 SGHRS and CDR2 YFSETQ.